These 9 T cell receptor beta chains originate from one sample sequenced in a study of T cells after yellow fever vaccination. From the 5' RACE reads, TCRdb called clonotypes with MiXCR, one entry per CDR3 protein. The sample has some 500,000 distinct CDR3 sequences, roughly 13% seen once. This sample comprised PBMCs, obtained on the day of the yellow fever booster vaccination. Every receptor here comes from a young man who received the YFV17D yellow fever vaccine.

The genes are TRBV3-1 and TRBJ1-5, with D hard to call. Germline values: CDR1 LGHDT, CDR2 YNNKEL (reference sequence). The V end was cut by 8 bases, the J end by 8 bases, with 19 bases between. CDR3 length equals 14 residues. CDR3 amino acids: CASSANGGLEPQHF. CDR3 in DNA: TGTGCCAGCTCTGCGAATGGAGGTCTGGAGCCCCAGCATTTT.

This clonotype has more than one count but fewer than ten. The rearrangement links TRBV29-1 to TRBJ2-1, with D tentatively TRBD2 (5 bases). The CDR3 totals 11 residues. V was cut by 6 bases and J by 7 bases, with 10 bases left in between. Germline CDR1 is SQVTM and CDR2 is ANQGSEA. This CDR3 reads CSVRVLNEQFF. In nucleotides, the CDR3 is TGCAGCGTGAGGGTTCTGAATGAGCAGTTCTTC.

The rearrangement uses TRBV7-8 and TRBJ2-1, with 13 bases that match TRBD2. The germline V gene has CDR1 SGHVS and CDR2 FQNEAQ. V shed 5 bases and J 1 base; nucleotides not matched to a gene: 5. The CDR3 length is 17 residues. In DNA, the CDR3 is TGTGCCAGCAGCCTTTGGACTAGCGGGAGTTCCTACAATGAGCAGTTCTTC. Its translation: CASSLWTSGSSYNEQFF.

This clonotype has only one observation. The chain joins TRBV10-3 to TRBJ2-7; possible D gene TRBD1, 6 bases. From germline, CDR1 is ENHRY and CDR2 SYGVKD. The CDR3 runs to 12 residues. V was cut by 6 bases and J by 5 bases, with 11 bases left in between. The CDR3 sequence: CAIRGAVDEQYF. In nucleotides, the CDR3 is TGTGCCATCAGGGGGGCCGTCGACGAGCAGTACTTC.

This clonotype came up a few times. V is TRBV18 and J is TRBJ2-5; 9 bases align to TRBD2. Germline V gene sequence: CDR1 KGHSH, CDR2 LQKENI. The CDR3 extends over 14 amino acids. V shed 5 bases and J 2 bases; nucleotides not matched to a gene: 3. CDR3 sequence: CASSALAGQETQYF. CDR3 DNA sequence: TGTGCCAGCTCAGCCCTAGCGGGACAAGAGACCCAGTACTTC.

The V and J genes are TRBV7-2 and TRBJ1-1; the match to TRBD1 covers 9 bases. Germline V gene sequence: CDR1 SGHTA, CDR2 FQGNSA. The CDR3 has 14 residues. V lost 4 bases, J lost 2 bases, and 2 bases stayed unmatched. The CDR3 DNA reads as TGTGCCAGCAGCTCACAGGGGGCTAACACTGAAGCTTTCTTT. The encoded protein is CASSSQGANTEAFF.

The chain combines TRBV7-2 with TRBJ2-7, with 10 bases fitting TRBD2. V lost 5 bases to trimming and J lost 4 bases; unmatched junction nucleotides: 8. CDR3 length: 15 residues. The germline CDR1 and CDR2 sequences are SGHTA and FQGNSA. Here the CDR3 DNA reads TGTGCCAGCAGCGGTAACAGCGGGAGGGTATACGAGCAGTACTTC. It codes for CASSGNSGRVYEQYF.

The V and J genes are TRBV19 and TRBJ2-7, with 9 bases lining up with TRBD2. This CDR3 spans 14 amino acids. Germline-derived CDR1 and CDR2 are LNHDA and SQIVND (reference sequence). Trimming removed 5 bases from V and 4 bases from J; junction bases left unmatched: 6. CDR3 loop: CASSGSGRVYEQYF. As DNA, the CDR3 is TGTGCCAGTAGTGGTAGCGGGAGAGTATACGAGCAGTACTTC.

The genes are TRBV7-9 and TRBJ2-5; 7 bases are shared with TRBD1. The CDR3 extends over 15 amino acids. Per the germline V gene, CDR1 is SEHNR and CDR2 is FQNEAQ (reference sequence). The trim removed 3 bases at V and 0 bases at J, leaving 4 bases unmatched. The chain's CDR3 is CASSFRGTYQETQYF. In DNA form, the CDR3 reads TGTGCCAGCAGCTTCAGGGGGACGTACCAAGAGACCCAGTACTTC.